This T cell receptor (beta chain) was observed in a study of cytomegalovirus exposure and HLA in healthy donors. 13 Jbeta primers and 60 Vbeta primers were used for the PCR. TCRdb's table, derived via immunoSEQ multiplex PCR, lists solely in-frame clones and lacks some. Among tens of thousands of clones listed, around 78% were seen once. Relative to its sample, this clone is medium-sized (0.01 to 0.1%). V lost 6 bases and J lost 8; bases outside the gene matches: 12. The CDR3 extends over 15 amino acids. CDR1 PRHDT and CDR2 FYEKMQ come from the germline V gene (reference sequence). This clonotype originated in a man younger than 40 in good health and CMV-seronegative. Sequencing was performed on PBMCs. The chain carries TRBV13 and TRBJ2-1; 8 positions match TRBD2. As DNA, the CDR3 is TGTGCCAGCAGACACGCCGGGAGGCGGGGGGATGAGCAGTTCTTC. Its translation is CASRHAGRRGDEQFF. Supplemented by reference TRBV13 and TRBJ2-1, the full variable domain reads AAGVIQSPRHLIKEKRETATLKCYPIPRHDTVYWYQQGPGQDPQFLISFYEKMQSDKGSIPDRFSAQQFSDYHSELNMSSLELGDSALYFCASRHAGRRGDEQFFGPGTRLTVL.